This entry lists 8 T cell receptor beta chains sequenced from one sample in a study of metastatic and nonmetastatic thyroid tumors. TCRdb reprocessed the PCR reads via MiXCR. The sample contains 20,000 to 25,000 clones, 20% of which appear only once. Each patient came to thyroid surgery without any prior treatment (of any kind). Sequencing was performed on blood. The receptors derive from a female donor with papillary thyroid cancer or a benign thyroid nodule (not recorded which). Some clones in this sample may be carry-over from other donors' samples.

This clone was seen at least ten times. The chain is built from TRBV5-1 and TRBJ2-7, with 8 bases that match TRBD1. CDR3 size: 15 residues. Germline-derived CDR1 and CDR2 are SGHRS and YFSETQ. Germline trimming cut 0 bases from V and 2 bases from J; bases unmatched to any gene: 4. The CDR3 region is CASSLGQGRAYEQYF. The CDR3 nucleotides are TGCGCCAGCAGCTTGGGACAGGGGCGCGCCTACGAGCAGTACTTC.

This clone is classed as large. V is TRBV28 and J is TRBJ1-2; D might be TRBD1 (5 bases). Germline V gene sequence: CDR1 MDHEN, CDR2 SYDVKM. V was clipped by 3 bases and J by 6 bases, with 8 bases between them. The CDR3 sequence is 12 residues long. The chain's CDR3 is CASSFGGDGYTF. The CDR3 DNA reads TGTGCCAGCAGTTTCGGGGGGGATGGCTACACCTTC.

At least ten counts were recorded for this clone. The chain joins TRBV20-1 to TRBJ2-2; 8 bases fit TRBD2. Germline CDR1 and CDR2: DFQATT and SNEGSKA (reference sequence). The CDR3 spans 17 residues. J gave up 4 bases and V 0 bases, and 10 bases lay outside the gene matches. CDR3 region: CSARDRGGRDSTGELFF. In DNA, the CDR3 is TGCAGTGCTAGAGATCGGGGGGGGAGGGATAGCACCGGGGAGCTGTTTTTT.

Remarks on this clone: Germline is not matched at one junction end, which may reflect a read error. This same CDR3 is encoded by further DNA sequences in the sample. The chain combines TRBV4-1 with TRBJ1-5, with D unresolved. CDR1 is MGHRA, CDR2 YSYEKL, per germline. The CDR3 contains 14 residues. The CDR3 region is CASSQGDSNQPQHF. CDR3 sequence (DNA): TGCGCCAGTAGCCAAGGCGATAGCAATCAGCCCCAGCATTTT.

This clone occurred many times. The rearrangement joins TRBV6-4 to TRBJ2-2; unclear D gene. V was cut by 3 bases and J by 3 bases, with 5 bases left in between. The CDR3 has 13 amino acids. Germline V gene data show CDR1 as MRHNA and CDR2 as SNTAGT. Here the CDR3 DNA reads TGTGCCAGCAGTGATGGGGACACCGGGGAGCTGTTTTTT. Residues: CASSDGDTGELFF.

This clone was counted a few times. V and J are TRBV6-1 and TRBJ1-5; D is perhaps TRBD1 (5 bases). This CDR3 comprises 14 residues. Germline assignment: CDR1 MNHNS and CDR2 SASEGT. Between the trimmed V and J ends, which lost 6 bases and 2 bases, there was a span of 11 bases. DNA for the CDR3: TGTGCCAGCAGGGGGCCCCTTGGCAATCAGCCCCAGCATTTT. Its protein is CASRGPLGNQPQHF.

J is TRBJ2-3 and V is TRBV5-8; TRBD2 matches 8 bases. The V and J ends lost 5 bases and 5 bases, in that order; junction bases with no gene match: 10. Germline V gene sequence: CDR1 SGHTS, CDR2 YDEGEE. This CDR3 is built from 15 residues. DNA of the CDR3: TGTGCCAGCAGACTTAGTATAGCGGGGCGAGATACGCAGTATTTT. Its protein is CASRLSIAGRDTQYF.

This clone is labeled medium-sized. The chain couples TRBV28 to TRBJ1-2; D is unresolved. This CDR3 spans 15 amino acids. Trimming took 1 base from V and 0 from J, leaving 9 bases between them. The germline V gene encodes CDR1 MDHEN and CDR2 SYDVKM. The CDR3 reads CASSLYGGSNYGYTF. The CDR3 region has the DNA TGTGCCAGCAGTTTATACGGCGGATCTAACTATGGCTACACCTTC.